This entry is about one T cell receptor (beta chain). CDR1 KGHDR and CDR2 SFDVKD come from the germline V gene. J lost 4 bases, V lost 4 bases, and 7 bases had no gene match. The CDR3 covers 16 residues. The data originate from a study of blood T cell repertoires in COVID-19. Turning to the study itself: PBMCs, B-cell-depleted T cells, or T cells were the source of the cDNA or gDNA that made up the material.

Recruitment covered about two dozen US areas and drew participants whose ages spanned roughly 18 to 100 years. The recovered donors of Cohort 3 showed two negative PCRs, clearance, or symptom resolution. In the source study's methods: For nucleated cells, counts were estimated from reference gene primer amplification. Using immunoSEQ multiplex PCR, the repertoire was profiled, and TCRdb retains in-frame clones only, with some absent. That table gives V, J and clone size, and the DNA gave D and trimming. The table has about 350,000 clones, roughly 87% seen once; the top ten hold about 0.93%. The TCR originated in a woman in her 30s who had recovered from COVID-19. V and J are TRBV24-1 and TRBJ2-2; 8 bases match TRBD2. The material sequenced was PBMCs or T cells enriched from blood (not recorded which). For the CDR3, the DNA is TGTGCCACCAGTGAGTTGGGACTAGAAGCCACCGGGGAGCTGTTTTTT. Its protein product is CATSELGLEATGELFF.